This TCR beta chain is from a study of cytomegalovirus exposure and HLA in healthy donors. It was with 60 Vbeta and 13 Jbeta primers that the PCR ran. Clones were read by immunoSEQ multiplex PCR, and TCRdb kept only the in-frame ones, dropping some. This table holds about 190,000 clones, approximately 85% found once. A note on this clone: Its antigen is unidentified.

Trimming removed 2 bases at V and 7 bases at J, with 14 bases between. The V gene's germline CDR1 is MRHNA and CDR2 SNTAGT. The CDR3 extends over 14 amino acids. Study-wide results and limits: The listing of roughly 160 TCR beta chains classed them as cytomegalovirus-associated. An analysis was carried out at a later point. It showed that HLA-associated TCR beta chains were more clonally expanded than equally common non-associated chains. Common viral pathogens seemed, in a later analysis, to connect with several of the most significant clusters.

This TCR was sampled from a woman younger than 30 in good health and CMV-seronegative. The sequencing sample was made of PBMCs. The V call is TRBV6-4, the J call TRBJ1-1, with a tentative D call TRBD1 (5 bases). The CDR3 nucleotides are TGTGCCAGCAGTGACGGACACCCGAGGAGTGAAGCTTTCTTT. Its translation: CASSDGHPRSEAFF.